This is a list of T cell receptor beta chains from one sample in a study of blood T cell repertoires in COVID-19. Sequencing was performed with immunoSEQ multiplex PCR; in TCRdb, only in-frame clones are kept and a portion is missing. The sample carries roughly 34,000 clones, approximately 89% recorded once. Input material: peripheral blood. Source of these receptors: a man in his fifties or sixties with active COVID-19. Both conserved end residues are part of each CDR3. The D gene is left open where the match is weak. Size is omitted from some rows. Given values are once, few, many or a class for expanded clones.

CDR3 DNA: TGTGCCAGCAGCCGACGGACTAGCGGGTTGGATACGCAGTATTTT
CDR3 protein: CASSRRTSGLDTQYF
V gene: TRBV5-6
J gene: TRBJ2-3
D gene: TRBD2
clone size: -

CDR3 DNA: TGTGCCACCAGTTCCCCGGACAGGGGAATCGGGGAGCTGTTTTTT
CDR3 protein: CATSSPDRGIGELFF
V gene: TRBV24-1
J gene: TRBJ2-2
D gene: TRBD1
clone size: -

CDR3 DNA: TGTGCCAGCAGCCCCCGCGGGAGGGCCGGGGATACGCAGTATTTT
CDR3 protein: CASSPRGRAGDTQYF
V gene: TRBV7-3
J gene: TRBJ2-3
D gene: TRBD2
clone size: few

CDR3 DNA: TGTGCCAGCATAGCGACTAGCGGGACGAAGAATGAGCAGTTCTTC
CDR3 protein: CASIATSGTKNEQFF
V gene: TRBV2
J gene: TRBJ2-1
D gene: TRBD2
clone size: -

CDR3 DNA: TGTGCCAGCAGTATACCCCTTACTAGCGGGAGTTCGGATGAGCAGTTCTTC
CDR3 protein: CASSIPLTSGSSDEQFF
V gene: TRBV28
J gene: TRBJ2-1
D gene: TRBD2
clone size: -

CDR3 DNA: TGTGCCAGCAGCTTAAACGGTTATCCCTACGAGCAGTACTTC
CDR3 protein: CASSLNGYPYEQYF
V gene: TRBV7-2
J gene: TRBJ2-7
D gene: -
clone size: -

CDR3 DNA: TGTGCCAGCAGCTTTGGGGGAGGGGGAGATACGCAGTATTTT
CDR3 protein: CASSFGGGGDTQYF
V gene: TRBV11-2
J gene: TRBJ2-3
D gene: -
clone size: -

CDR3 DNA: TGTGCCAGCAGCGTAGCCCCGGGACTGGCGGGATCCGATACGCAGTATTTT
CDR3 protein: CASSVAPGLAGSDTQYF
V gene: TRBV9
J gene: TRBJ2-3
D gene: -
clone size: -

CDR3 DNA: TGCAGCAATGCAGGGTGGGGGGTGAGTTCACCCCTCCACTTT
CDR3 protein: CSNAGWGVSSPLHF
V gene: TRBV29-1
J gene: TRBJ1-6
D gene: -
clone size: -

CDR3 DNA: TGTGCCAGCAGTCGACAGCGAGGCTCCTACGAGCAGTACTTC
CDR3 protein: CASSRQRGSYEQYF
V gene: TRBV6-2/TRBV6-3
J gene: TRBJ2-7
D gene: -
clone size: -

CDR3 DNA: TGTGCCAGCAGGAGACAGGGGGCCCTTAGCAATCAGCCCCAGCATTTT
CDR3 protein: CASRRQGALSNQPQHF
V gene: TRBV27
J gene: TRBJ1-5
D gene: TRBD1
clone size: -

CDR3 DNA: TGCGCCAGCAGCCTCATCAGGGCTAGCGGGACGAACACCGGGGAGCTGTTTTTT
CDR3 protein: CASSLIRASGTNTGELFF
V gene: TRBV5-1
J gene: TRBJ2-2
D gene: TRBD2
clone size: -

CDR3 DNA: TGCAGCTCTACAGGAAGAAACCAATACGAGCAGTACTTC
CDR3 protein: CSSTGRNQYEQYF
V gene: TRBV29-1
J gene: TRBJ2-7
D gene: -
clone size: -

CDR3 DNA: TGTGCCAGCAGCTTGGCCGGGACAGTCTATAGCAATCAGCCCCAGCATTTT
CDR3 protein: CASSLAGTVYSNQPQHF
V gene: TRBV5-6
J gene: TRBJ1-5
D gene: TRBD1
clone size: few

CDR3 DNA: TGCGCCAGCAGCTTGGTGCCGGACAGCTCCTACGAGCAGTACTTC
CDR3 protein: CASSLVPDSSYEQYF
V gene: TRBV5-1
J gene: TRBJ2-7
D gene: -
clone size: -

CDR3 DNA: TGTGCCAGCAGCTGGGGGGACCGCGGGAGAGCTAACTATGGCTACACCTTC
CDR3 protein: CASSWGDRGRANYGYTF
V gene: TRBV7-9
J gene: TRBJ1-2
D gene: -
clone size: -

CDR3 DNA: TGTGCCAGCAGTTTATGGTCTACCATCGGAGGCGAGCAGTACTTC
CDR3 protein: CASSLWSTIGGEQYF
V gene: TRBV27
J gene: TRBJ2-7
D gene: -
clone size: -